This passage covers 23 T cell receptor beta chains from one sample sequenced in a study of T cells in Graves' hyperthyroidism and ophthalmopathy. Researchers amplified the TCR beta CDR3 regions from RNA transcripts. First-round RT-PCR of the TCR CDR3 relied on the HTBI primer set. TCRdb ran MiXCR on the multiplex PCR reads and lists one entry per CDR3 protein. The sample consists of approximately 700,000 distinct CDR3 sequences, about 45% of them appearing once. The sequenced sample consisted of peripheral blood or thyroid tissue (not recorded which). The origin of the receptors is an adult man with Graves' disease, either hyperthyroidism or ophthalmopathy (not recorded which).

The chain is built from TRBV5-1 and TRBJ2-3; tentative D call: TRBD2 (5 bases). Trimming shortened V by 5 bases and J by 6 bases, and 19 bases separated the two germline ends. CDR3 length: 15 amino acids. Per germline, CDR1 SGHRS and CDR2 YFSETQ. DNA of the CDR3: TGCGCCAGCAGGATGGAGGTTCAGGTGGTCGATACGCAGTATTTT. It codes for CASRMEVQVVDTQYF.

Written as DNA, the CDR3 is TGTGCCAGCACCTGGGGGGGGAACACTGAAGCTTTCTTT. This gives the protein CASTWGGNTEAFF. The chain uses TRBV9 and TRBJ1-1, with D tentatively TRBD1 (5 bases). Per the germline V gene, CDR1 is SGDLS and CDR2 is YYNGEE. The CDR3 is 13 residues long. Trimming cost V 6 bases and J 1 base, with 10 bases left between them.

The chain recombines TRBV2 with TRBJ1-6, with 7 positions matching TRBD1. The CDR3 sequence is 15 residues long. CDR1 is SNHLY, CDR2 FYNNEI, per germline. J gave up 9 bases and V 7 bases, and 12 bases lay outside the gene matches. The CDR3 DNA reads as TGTGCCAGCATCGGAGTAGGGGGCATTGGTTCACCCCTCCACTTT. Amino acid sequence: CASIGVGGIGSPLHF.

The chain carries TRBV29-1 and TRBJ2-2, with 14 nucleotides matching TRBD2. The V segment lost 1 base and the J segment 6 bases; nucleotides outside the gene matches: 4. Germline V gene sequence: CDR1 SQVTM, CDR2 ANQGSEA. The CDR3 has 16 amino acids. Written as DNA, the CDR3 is TGCAGCGTTGAAGGAGGGACTAGCGGGAGAGCCGGGGAGCTGTTTTTT. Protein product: CSVEGGTSGRAGELFF.

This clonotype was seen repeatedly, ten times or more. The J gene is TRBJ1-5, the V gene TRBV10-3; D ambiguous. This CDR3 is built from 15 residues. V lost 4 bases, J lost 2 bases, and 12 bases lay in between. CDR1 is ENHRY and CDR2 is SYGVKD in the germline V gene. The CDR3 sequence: CAISGSRPGNQPQHF. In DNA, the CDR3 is TGTGCCATCAGTGGGAGCCGGCCTGGCAATCAGCCCCAGCATTTT.

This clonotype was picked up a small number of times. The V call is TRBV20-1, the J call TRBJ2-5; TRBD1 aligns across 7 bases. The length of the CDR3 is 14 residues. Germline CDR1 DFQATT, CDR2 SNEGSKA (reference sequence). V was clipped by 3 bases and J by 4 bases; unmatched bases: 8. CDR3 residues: CSASRDSRGETQYF. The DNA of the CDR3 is TGCAGTGCTAGTAGGGACAGTCGAGGAGAGACCCAGTACTTC.

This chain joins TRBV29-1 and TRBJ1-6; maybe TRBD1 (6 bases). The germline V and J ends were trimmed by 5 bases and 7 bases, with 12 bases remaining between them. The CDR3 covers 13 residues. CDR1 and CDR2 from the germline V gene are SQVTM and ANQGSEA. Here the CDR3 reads CSVQQGLNSPLHF. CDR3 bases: TGCAGCGTTCAGCAGGGGCTGAATTCACCCCTCCACTTT.

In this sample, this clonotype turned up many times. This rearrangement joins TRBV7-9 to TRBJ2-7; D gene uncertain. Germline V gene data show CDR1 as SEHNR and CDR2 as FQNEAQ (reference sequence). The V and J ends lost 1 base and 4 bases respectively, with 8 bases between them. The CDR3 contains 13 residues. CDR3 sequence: CASSLDSLYEQYF. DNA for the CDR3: TGTGCCAGCAGCTTAGATTCCCTGTACGAGCAGTACTTC.

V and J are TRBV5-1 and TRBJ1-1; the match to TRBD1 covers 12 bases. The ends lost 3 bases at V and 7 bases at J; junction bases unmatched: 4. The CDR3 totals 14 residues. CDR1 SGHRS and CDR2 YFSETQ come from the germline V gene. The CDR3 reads CASSSGTGGVEAFF. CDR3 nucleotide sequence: TGCGCCAGCAGCTCCGGGACAGGGGGCGTTGAAGCTTTCTTT.

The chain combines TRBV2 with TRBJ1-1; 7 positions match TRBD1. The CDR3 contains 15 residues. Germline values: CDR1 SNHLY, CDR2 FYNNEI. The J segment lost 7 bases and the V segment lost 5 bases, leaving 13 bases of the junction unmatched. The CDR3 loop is CASSPGTARSLEAFF. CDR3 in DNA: TGTGCCAGCAGTCCCGGGACAGCACGTAGCCTTGAAGCTTTCTTT.

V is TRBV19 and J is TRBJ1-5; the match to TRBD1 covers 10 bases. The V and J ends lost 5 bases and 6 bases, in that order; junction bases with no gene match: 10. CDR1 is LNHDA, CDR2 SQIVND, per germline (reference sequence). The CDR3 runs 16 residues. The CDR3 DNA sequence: TGTGCCAGTAGTCCCAGACAGGGGGCGGCTCGTCAGCCCCAGCATTTT. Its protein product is CASSPRQGAARQPQHF.

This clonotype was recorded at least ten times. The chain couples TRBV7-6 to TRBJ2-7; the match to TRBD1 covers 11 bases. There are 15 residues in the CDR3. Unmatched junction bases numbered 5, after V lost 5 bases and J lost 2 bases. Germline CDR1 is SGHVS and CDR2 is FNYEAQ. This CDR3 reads CASSPQGQGAYEQYF. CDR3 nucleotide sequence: TGTGCCAGCAGCCCCCAGGGACAGGGGGCCTACGAGCAGTACTTC. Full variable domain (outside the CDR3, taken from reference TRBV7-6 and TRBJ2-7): GAGVSQSPRYKVTKRGQDVALRCDPISGHVSLYWYRQALGQGPEFLTYFNYEAQQDKSGLPNDRFSAERPEGSISTLTIQRTEQRDSAMYRCASSPQGQGAYEQYFGPGTRLTVT.

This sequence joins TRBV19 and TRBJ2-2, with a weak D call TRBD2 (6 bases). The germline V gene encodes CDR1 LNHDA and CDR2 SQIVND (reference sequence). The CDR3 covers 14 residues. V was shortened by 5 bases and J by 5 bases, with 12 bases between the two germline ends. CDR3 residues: CASSSGGVTGELFF. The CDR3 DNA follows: TGTGCCAGTAGTTCCGGAGGGGTAACCGGGGAGCTGTTTTTT.

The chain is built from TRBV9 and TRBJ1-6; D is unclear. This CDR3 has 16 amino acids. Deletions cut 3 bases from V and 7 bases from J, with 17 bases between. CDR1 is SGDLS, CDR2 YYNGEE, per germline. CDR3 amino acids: CASSADLIGRNSPLHF. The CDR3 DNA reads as TGTGCCAGCAGCGCAGATCTTATCGGGCGCAATTCACCCCTCCACTTT.

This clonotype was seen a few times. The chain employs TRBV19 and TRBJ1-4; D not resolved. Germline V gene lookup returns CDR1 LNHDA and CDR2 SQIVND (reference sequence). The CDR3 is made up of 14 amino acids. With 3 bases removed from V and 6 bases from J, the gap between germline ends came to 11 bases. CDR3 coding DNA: TGTGCCAGTAGTATCACCGTGGAGGATGAAAAACTGTTTTTT. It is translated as CASSITVEDEKLFF.

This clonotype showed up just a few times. The CDR3 DNA is TGTGCCAGCAGAGGGTCTGGGTTGGACCCGACCCAGTACTTC. Translated: CASRGSGLDPTQYF. The V call is TRBV6-5, the J call TRBJ2-5, with D hard to call. Germline CDR1 and CDR2: MNHEY and SVGAGI. Trimming stripped 6 bases from V and 7 bases from J, with 18 bases between. This CDR3 is built from 14 residues.

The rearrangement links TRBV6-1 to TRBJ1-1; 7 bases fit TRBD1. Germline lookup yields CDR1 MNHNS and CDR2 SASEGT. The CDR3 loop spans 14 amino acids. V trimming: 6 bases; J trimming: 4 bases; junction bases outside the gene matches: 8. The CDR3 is CASSLTGRSTEAFF. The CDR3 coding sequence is TGTGCCAGCAGCTTGACAGGGAGGAGCACTGAAGCTTTCTTT.

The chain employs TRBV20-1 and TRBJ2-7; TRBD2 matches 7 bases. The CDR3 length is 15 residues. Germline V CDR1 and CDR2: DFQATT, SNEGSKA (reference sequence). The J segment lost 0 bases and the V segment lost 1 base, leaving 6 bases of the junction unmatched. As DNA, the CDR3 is TGCAGTGCTAGAGCTTCGGGAGGACACTCCTACGAGCAGTACTTC. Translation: CSARASGGHSYEQYF.

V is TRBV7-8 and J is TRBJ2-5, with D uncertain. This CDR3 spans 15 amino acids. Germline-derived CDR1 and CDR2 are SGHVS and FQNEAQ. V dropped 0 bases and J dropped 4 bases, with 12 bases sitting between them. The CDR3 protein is CASSLARMAAETQYF. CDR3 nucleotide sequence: TGTGCCAGCAGCTTAGCGAGGATGGCGGCAGAGACCCAGTACTTC.

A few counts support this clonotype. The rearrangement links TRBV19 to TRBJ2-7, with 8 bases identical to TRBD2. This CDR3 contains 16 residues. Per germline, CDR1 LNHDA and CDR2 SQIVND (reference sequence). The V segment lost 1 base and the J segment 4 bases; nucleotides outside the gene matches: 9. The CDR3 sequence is CASSIGASGSIYEQYF. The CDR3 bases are TGTGCCAGTAGTATAGGCGCCAGCGGGAGTATATACGAGCAGTACTTC.

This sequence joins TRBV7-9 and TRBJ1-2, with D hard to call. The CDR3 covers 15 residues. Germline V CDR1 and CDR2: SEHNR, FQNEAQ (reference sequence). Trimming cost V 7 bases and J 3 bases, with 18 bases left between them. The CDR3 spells CASTVAGGGYYGYTF. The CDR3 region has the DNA TGTGCCAGCACAGTGGCAGGCGGAGGATACTATGGCTACACCTTC.

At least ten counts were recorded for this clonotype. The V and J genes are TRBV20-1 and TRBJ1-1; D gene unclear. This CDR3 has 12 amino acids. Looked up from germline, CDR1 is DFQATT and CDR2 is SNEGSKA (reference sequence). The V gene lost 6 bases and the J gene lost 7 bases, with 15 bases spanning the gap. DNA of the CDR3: TGCAGTGCCAACAGCGAGACCCGTGAAGCTTTCTTT. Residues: CSANSETREAFF.

CDR3 sequence reads: CASSKTGLTGELFF. The CDR3 DNA is TGTGCCAGCAGTAAGACAGGGTTAACCGGGGAGCTGTTTTTT. This chain links TRBV6-1 with TRBJ2-2; TRBD1 matches 7 bases. Germline loops: CDR1 MNHNS, CDR2 SASEGT. V lost 5 bases to trimming and J lost 5 bases; unmatched junction nucleotides: 5. The CDR3 covers 14 residues.